This paragraph covers one T cell receptor (beta chain) sequence. This record comes from a study of blood T cell repertoires in COVID-19. Assay: immunoSEQ multiplex PCR; the TCRdb copy retains only in-frame clones and omits some. The table records 200,000 to 300,000 clones, roughly 90% of them present only once. V gave up 4 bases and J gave up 0 bases, with 13 bases separating them. CDR1 is LGHDT and CDR2 is YNNKEL in the germline V gene (reference sequence). CDR3 length equals 16 residues. The V gene is TRBV3-1 (or the pseudogene TRBV3-2), the J gene TRBJ2-1; TRBD1 might be the D (6 bases). Source material: peripheral blood. The source is a human donor in a cohort sampled during active COVID-19. CDR3 region: CASSLPTGSSYNEQFF. In DNA form, the CDR3 reads TGTGCCAGCAGCCTCCCGACAGGAAGCTCCTACAATGAGCAGTTCTTC.